This entry lists 8 T cell receptor beta chains sequenced from one sample in a study of tumor and adjacent non-tumor tissue in lung cancer. A modified ARM-PCR protocol with three rounds of nested PCR amplified TCRbeta. TCRdb passed the multiplex PCR reads through MiXCR, listing each CDR3 protein once. The profile shows approximately 110,000 distinct CDR3 sequences, approximately 71% of them singletons. This sample's RNA came from whole unsorted tissue. Sequencing was performed on lung tumor tissue. The receptors derive from a woman between 55 and 75 years old with non-small cell lung cancer.

The rearrangement joins TRBV20-1 to TRBJ2-7, with D perhaps TRBD2 (5 bases). Trimming stripped 3 bases from V and 3 bases from J, with 18 bases between. Germline lookup yields CDR1 DFQATT and CDR2 SNEGSKA (reference sequence). The CDR3 extends over 15 amino acids. CDR3 sequence reads: CSARVTGSPVYEQYF. CDR3 in DNA: TGCAGTGCTAGGGTGACGGGGTCCCCGGTCTACGAGCAGTACTTC.

This clonotype was observed a handful of times. One end of the junction is discordant with germline, which a read error may explain. The V call is TRBV4-1, the J call TRBJ1-1; perhaps TRBD1 as D (5 bases). CDR1 MGHRA and CDR2 YSYEKL come from the germline V gene. CDR3 length: 15 amino acids. The CDR3 is CASNQDFGRVTEAFF. The CDR3 DNA reads TGCGCTAGCAACCAAGATTTCGGCAGGGTTACTGAAGCTTTCTTT.

This clonotype was detected once. V usage is TRBV11-3 and J usage is TRBJ2-3; D might be TRBD1 or TRBD2, each matching 5 bases. The CDR3 spans 15 residues. The ends were cut back, 4 bases at V and 7 bases at J, with 18 bases in the middle. Germline CDR1 reads SGHNT; CDR2 reads YENEEA. The CDR3 here is CASSSSGGLGNTQYF. In DNA, the CDR3 is TGTGCCAGCAGCTCCAGTGGGGGTCTAGGAAATACGCAGTATTTT. The whole variable domain, remainder taken from reference TRBV11-3 and TRBJ2-3, is EAGVVQSPRYKIIEKKQPVAFWCNPISGHNTLYWYLQNLGQGPELLIRYENEEAVDDSQLPKDRFSAERLKGVDSTLKIQPAELGDSAVYLCASSSSGGLGNTQYFGPGTRLTVL.

V gene TRBV6-5 combines with J gene TRBJ1-1, with 7 bases fitting TRBD1. Germline assignment: CDR1 MNHEY and CDR2 SVGAGI. The J segment lost 3 bases and the V segment lost 4 bases, leaving 8 bases of the junction unmatched. The CDR3 is 15 amino acids. The CDR3 DNA reads TGTGCCAGCAGTTCCACAGGGGCGCGGGACACTGAAGCTTTCTTT. Translated: CASSSTGARDTEAFF.

A remark on this clonotype: With a much larger clone just one base away, this may be a read error. The gene calls are TRBV6-5 and TRBJ2-2; TRBD1 matches at 7 bases. The CDR3 length is 15 residues. Unmatched junction bases numbered 8, after V lost 7 bases and J lost 3 bases. Germline V CDR1 and CDR2: MNHEY, SVGAGI. CDR3 amino acids: CASNPDRVDTGELFF. The DNA for the CDR3 is TGTGCCAGCAACCCCGACAGGGTTGACACCGGGGAGCTGTTTTTT.

In the case of this clonotype: This could be a read error, since a much larger clone is one nucleotide away. As DNA, the CDR3 is TGCAGTGTCGACCCCGGACAGACCCAAGAGACCCAGTACTTC. Amino acid sequence: CSVDPGQTQETQYF. The gene calls are TRBV20-1 and TRBJ2-5; TRBD1 is a possible D gene (6 bases). This CDR3 region has 14 residues. From germline, CDR1 is DFQATT and CDR2 SNEGSKA (reference sequence). Between the trimmed V and J ends, which lost 7 bases and 1 base, there was a span of 16 bases.

The sample holds many counts of this clonotype. V gene TRBV20-1 combines with J gene TRBJ1-2; tentatively, D is TRBD1 (5 bases). Looked up from germline, CDR1 is DFQATT and CDR2 is SNEGSKA (reference sequence). V dropped 7 bases and J dropped 5 bases, with 14 bases sitting between them. This CDR3 is built from 12 residues. The CDR3 here is CSVPTVAYGYTF. For the CDR3, the DNA is TGCAGTGTACCGACAGTTGCTTATGGCTACACCTTC.

The chain joins TRBV29-1 to TRBJ1-1; D possibly corresponds to TRBD1 (6 bases). Germline CDR1 reads SQVTM; CDR2 reads ANQGSEA. The CDR3 covers 12 residues. This CDR3 is CSVAQGGTEAFF. For the CDR3, the DNA is TGCAGTGTGGCACAGGGAGGCACTGAAGCTTTCTTT.